The following is a T cell receptor (beta chain) sequence with its context. The target antigen is unknown. The data derive from a study of human T cells and chemical hapten exposure. About the research overall: The study traced per-sample TCR yield variation mainly to small differences in pooled library volumes. Notes on the study in general: There was a positive correlation between PT1 expanded TCR counts and patch test score. Healthy people's immune response may differ from that of the donors, who had alopecia. The number of TCRs over 1 in 1000 frequency stayed unchanged after DPC.

Trimming shortened V by 7 bases and J by 9 bases, and 13 bases separated the two germline ends. Germline loops: CDR1 SNHLY, CDR2 FYNNEI. The CDR3 contains 12 residues. The time point is: patch test 1, 2 weeks after DPC sensitization. Treatment meaning: therapeutic diphenylcyclopropenone sensitization with weekly scalp DPC. Using its own MiXCR run on the RACE reads, TCRdb lists one record per CDR3 protein. The sample has about 120,000 distinct CDR3 sequences; about 12% are singletons. The sequenced sample was whole blood, obtained in connection with sensitization to the hapten diphenylcyclopropenone (DPC). This chain links TRBV2 with TRBJ1-3, with unresolved D. This TCR was sampled from a woman aged 45-60 years with alopecia areata. Some clones in this sample may be carry-over from other donors' samples. CDR3 bases: TGTGCCAGCACCGAAGAGAGGGCCACCATATATTTT. Translation: CASTEERATIYF.